The source of this TCR beta chain is a study of CD8+CD57+ T cells in acquired aplastic anemia. Study information: CD4+ and CD8+ cells, once sorted, gave DNA averaging about 3.4 ug.

V gave up 5 bases and J gave up 4 bases, with 11 bases separating them. There are 13 residues in the CDR3. CDR1 is MNHEY and CDR2 is SMNVEV in the germline V gene (reference sequence). There are many counts of this clonotype. CDR3 and TCR beta VDJ profiling relied on genomic DNA as the template. Each CDR3 protein is one row after TCRdb ran MiXCR on the reads. In the table there are about 200,000 distinct CDR3 sequences, 34% of which are singletons. J is TRBJ1-2 and V is TRBV27; a possible D gene is TRBD1 (5 bases). This TCR derives from a human donor in good health, serving as a control. The sequenced sample consisted of sorted CD4+, CD8+, or CD8+CD57+ T cells (not recorded which) from PBMCs. The CDR3 DNA reads TGTGCCAGCAGTACGGCGACAGCCTATGGCTACACCTTC. Translation: CASSTATAYGYTF.